Described below is a single TCR beta chain sequence and its context. Antigen: not known. The junction shows a germline mismatch at one end, possibly a read error. The data originate from a study of cytomegalovirus exposure and HLA in healthy donors. Study-wide results and limits: One cluster of highly shared sequence variants probably arose as a sequencing artifact. As a later analysis revealed, most CMV-associated TCR beta chains appeared HLA-restricted. Associated with cytomegalovirus, according to the listing, were around 160 TCR beta chains.

Germline lookup yields CDR1 SSHAT and CDR2 FNYEAQ (reference sequence). The CDR3 runs to 13 residues. PCR amplification relied on 60 Vbeta primers (plus 13 Jbeta primers). Some clones are missing from TCRdb's copy, which holds only in-frame ones; the method was immunoSEQ multiplex PCR. The table has under 150,000 clones, around 78% seen once; the top ten hold about 1.8%. The donors were healthy bone marrow donors. Specimen: PBMCs. The chain couples TRBV7-7 to TRBJ1-1; D not resolved. The receptor comes from a woman between 50 and 59 years old in good health and CMV-seronegative. The CDR3 here is CASSLSEGAEAFF. The CDR3 nucleotides are TGTGCTAGCAGCCTTTCAGAGGGTGCTGAAGCTTTCTTT.